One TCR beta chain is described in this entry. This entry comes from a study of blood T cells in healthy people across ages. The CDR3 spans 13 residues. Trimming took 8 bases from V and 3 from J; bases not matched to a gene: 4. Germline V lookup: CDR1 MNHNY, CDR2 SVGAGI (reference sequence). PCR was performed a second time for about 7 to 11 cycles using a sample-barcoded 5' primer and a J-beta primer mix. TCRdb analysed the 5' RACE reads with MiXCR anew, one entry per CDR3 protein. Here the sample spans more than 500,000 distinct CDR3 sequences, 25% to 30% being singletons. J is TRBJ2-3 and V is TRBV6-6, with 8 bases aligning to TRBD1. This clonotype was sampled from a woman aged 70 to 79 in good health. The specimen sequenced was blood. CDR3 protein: CASGTGQTDTQYF. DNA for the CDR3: TGTGCCAGCGGGACAGGACAGACAGATACGCAGTATTTT.